What follows describes a single T cell receptor (beta chain). Only a few counts were recorded for this clone. Its specific antigen is unknown. A junction end diverges from the germline sequence, so it may reflect a read error. CDR1 and CDR2, looked up from the germline V gene (reference sequence), are SEHNR and FQNEAQ. The CDR3 sequence holds 14 residues, the cysteine and phenylalanine included. Only the CDR3 DNA is retained, 42 bases long and in frame from the first base. The cohort consisted of approximately 690 healthy bone marrow donors. All cohort members were sampled while nominally healthy, although unrecorded immune exposures were likely present. The donor was CMV seropositive and belonged to the group of 250 to 300 seropositive cohort members. Each donor provided a peripheral blood sample, and peripheral blood mononuclear cells were used for TCR beta sequencing. The Qiagen DNeasy Blood Extraction Kit was used to extract genomic DNA from the blood cell samples.

The library was built by means of the immunoSEQ multiplex PCR assay. The multiplex PCR relied on a mix of 60 forward primers for TCR Vbeta segments and 13 reverse primers for TCR Jbeta segments. The CDR3 region of rearranged TCR beta genes was amplified from genomic DNA with a multiplex PCR assay. On the Illumina HiSeq System, the amplified TCR beta libraries were sequenced as 87-base-pair reads. As for how the authors treated the data: Across the roughly 600 repertoires, a later analysis counted tens of millions of unique TCR beta chains, 9.5 million to 12 million of which were shared by at least two donors. Raw reads were error-corrected and collapsed into unique sequences by a nearest-neighbor algorithm in which closely related sequences were merged to remove PCR and sequencing errors. V, D and J gene segments were assigned by aligning CDR3 sequences to IMGT reference sequences. For a sequence to be retained, a match of at least six nucleotides to both a V gene segment and a J gene segment was required. A rearrangement counted as productive if the CDR3 had no stop codons and remained in frame with V and J, and every other rearrangement counted as non-productive. Following IMGT convention, CDR3 was defined as the stretch from the second conserved V-encoded cysteine to the conserved J-encoded phenylalanine. Sequences without an unambiguous match to a single V gene segment were excluded from the earlier analysis of about 600 of the donors. In an earlier analysis of approximately 500 of the donors, a V segment was called functional when productive rearrangements were above 56.7%, and segregating when the standard deviation between donors exceeded 5%. A statistical classification framework was built to diagnose cytomegalovirus status from the catalog of TCR beta chain sequences. In a later analysis, V and J genes were assigned by comparing TCR nucleotide sequences against IMGT/GENE-DB human TR gene sequences. In a later analysis, CDR3 sequences and most-parsimonious VDJ recombination scenarios were assigned using the TCRdist pipeline. In a later analysis, each TCR beta chain was defined by its CDR3 amino acid sequence together with its V-gene family, and reads without a unique V-gene family were excluded. To address suspected cross-contamination and a sequencing artifact, a later analysis removed around 590 highly shared, low-generation-probability nucleotide sequences. In a later analysis, a clonal expansion index was calculated for each public chain from normalized within-repertoire ranks of inferred template counts. In a later analysis, generation probabilities were computed with a VDJ recombination model fitted to out-of-frame rearrangements, and the resulting probabilities were checked against IGoR. In a later analysis, TCR-TCR, TCR-HLA and TCR-CMV co-occurrence was scored with hypergeometric tests, and a repertoire-size bias correction was applied to TCR pairs. A later analysis estimated false discovery rates by permuting HLA or CMV assignments 20 times. A later analysis grouped co-occurring TCRs with DBSCAN, adding TCRdist sequence similarity when clustering within HLA-allele-positive subsets. Co-occurrence clustering excluded repertoires with fewer than 30,000 or more than 120,000 public chains, plus five with anomalous nucleotide sharing. The source is immuneACCESS, and TCRdb retained only in-frame sequences with V and J called. Part of the clones is not carried over; for the studies checked, unresolved V genes explain less than half of this, and the remainder is unexplained. Clonal size and the V and J genes are those of that table, whereas D and trimming came from the DNA. This sample holds 100,000 to 120,000 clones; over 70% were observed only once. About 4% of the sample goes to the ten largest clones.

This entry belongs to a study of cytomegalovirus exposure and HLA in healthy donors (dated by TCRdb to 2017 to 2019). About the full investigation: According to an earlier analysis of around 600 of the donors, about 190 million T cells yielded 120 million or so unique TCR beta sequences and around 300 Gb of sequence data. Typing coverage differed by locus: A, B, C, DRB1 and DQB1 were typed in about 620-630 donors, DQA1 in 500 to 550, DPA1 in some 610, and DPB1 in just under 490. The study used immunosequencing to profile the T cell repertoires of under 700 subjects and linked those repertoires to cytomegalovirus serostatus. Among around 400 genotyped donors of the cohort, an average of 235,054 unique TCR beta nucleotide sequences were sequenced per donor, 15% to 20% of them non-productive. A later analysis re-examined previously published TCR beta repertoires from over 500 donors and added high-resolution HLA genotyping to investigate patterns of TCR occurrence. An earlier analysis of about 620 of the donors applied high-throughput TCR beta sequencing to assess whether each TCR beta V gene segment acted as functional or pseudogenic. The study combined high-throughput TCR immunosequencing, statistical association of individual TCRs with disease status, and machine learning to predict cytomegalovirus infection status. Along with the roughly 700-subject first cohort, a separate validation cohort of more than 90 different subjects was used. Genome-wide SNP genotypes for about 65% of the 666 donors were used in a later genetic analysis, which treated that subset as a discovery cohort. Of the roughly 420 genotyped donors, 75% to 85% were placed in the genetic ancestry cluster associated with self-reported Caucasian donors. The study aimed to test whether cataloging public T cell receptors could reveal signatures of past pathogen exposure. Rather than using new phenotypic data, the later analysis identified candidate immune exposures from TCR beta sequences and from how often those sequences occurred across donors. About 280 gigabases of sequencing data and approximately 91 million unique TCR sequences made up an early release that covered around 640 HLA-typed donors. Alongside the repertoire data, information on donor age, sex, ethnicity and CMV serostatus was compiled. Because of strong linkage in the cohort, a few DR-DQ haplotypes were treated as single units for association and clustering. Every discovery cohort repertoire had been produced on one sequencing platform. HLA typing included class I and class II loci at four-digit resolution. General conclusions and limits of the study: A total of fewer than 200 TCR beta chains were listed by the study as associated with cytomegalovirus. Across donors, most TCR sequences were observed very rarely, whereas some public TCRs were present in many individuals. According to a later analysis, parvovirus B19, influenza, CMV and Epstein-Barr virus appeared linked to several top co-occurrence clusters. The authors suggested that the approach could potentially be generalized to other disease states and immunological phenotypes. A few of the identified cytomegalovirus-associated TCR beta chains were confirmed in vitro to be specific for cytomegalovirus antigens. The presence/absence analyses assumed that sequencing depth was roughly uniform across donors, and that assumption may not be true. The classifier was reported to diagnose cytomegalovirus status with high specificity and sensitivity in both the original and validation cohorts. A later genetic analysis associated a missense DCLRE1C variant with V-gene and J-gene trimming of TCR beta chains, and an independent cohort replicated the association. Because counts were too low, about 18 rarely observed V segments, including chromosome 9 orphons, were excluded from the earlier analysis of 500 to 700 of the donors. A further reported finding was that TCR beta sequences accurately predicted the HLA-A and HLA-B alleles for most subjects in the first cohort. Some IMGT-functional V segments, including TRBV6-2 and TRBV6-3, could not be told apart with the 87-base-pair reads, so those segments were excluded. In a later analysis, HLA-associated TCR beta chains were found to be more clonally expanded and to have lower generation probabilities than equally common non-associated chains. Specific HLA alleles were associated with 15,000 to 20,000 TCR beta sequences at a false discovery rate of 0.05 in a later analysis. The only immune exposure information available for the cohort was CMV serostatus. A cluster of highly shared sequence variants was judged likely to represent a technical artifact of the sequencing pipeline. In this cohort, only TCR beta chains were sequenced, and detectable features were limited by the absence of alpha or paired-chain data. In an earlier analysis of over 550 of the donors, most TCR beta V segments were observed in productive rearrangements about 87% or about 30% of the time, broadly matching IMGT annotations. In a later genetic analysis, fewer N-insertions in productive TCRs were reported among donors in an Asian-associated ancestry cluster than the 666-donor mean. In a later analysis, most CMV-associated TCR beta chains were found to appear HLA-restricted, with HLA associations seemingly driven largely by CMV exposure. A later analysis found that TCR association rates varied across HLA loci, with DRB1 alleles showing the most associated TCRs and HLA-C alleles the fewest. HLA typing was unavailable for some donors at each locus, so association tests used only the typed subset. When HLA alleles, especially DR and DQ, strongly co-occurred, TCR associations were difficult to assign to individual alleles. Linkage disequilibrium might explain the correlated functional status among segregating V segments, but an unknown experimental factor could not be ruled out.

Sequencing was done on a sample of PBMCs. The source is a woman aged 40 to 50 in good health and CMV-seropositive. Here the chain combines TRBV7-9 and TRBJ1-5; TRBD1 aligns with 10 central bases. The CDR3 loop reads CSSSPGTGDQPQHF. DNA sequence: TGTTCCAGCAGCCCAGGGACAGGGGATCAGCCCCAGCATTTT.